The 11 T cell receptor beta chains in this list originate from one sample, sequenced in a study of cytomegalovirus exposure and HLA in healthy donors. PCR used 60 Vbeta primers and 13 Jbeta primers. Repertoires were generated with immunoSEQ multiplex PCR, while TCRdb's copy carries only in-frame clones and drops some. The data hold approximately 130,000 clones, with approximately 77% observed a single time. Sample: PBMCs. The receptors here all came from a man younger than 35 in good health and CMV-seronegative.

The chain is built from TRBV6-1 and TRBJ2-5, with 8 bases fitting TRBD2. Germline V gene lookup returns CDR1 MNHNS and CDR2 SASEGT. This CDR3 spans 15 amino acids. Losses at the gene ends were 1 base for V and 5 bases for J; bases not matched to a gene: 6. CDR3: CASSEDAGGGETQYF. DNA for the CDR3: TGTGCCAGCAGTGAAGACGCGGGGGGCGGGGAGACCCAGTACTTC.

The V and J genes are TRBV9 and TRBJ2-3, with D perhaps TRBD1 (5 bases). V dropped 5 bases and J dropped 2 bases, with 12 bases sitting between them. CDR3 length: 14 residues. CDR1 SGDLS and CDR2 YYNGEE come from the germline V gene. CDR3 amino acids: CASSRGPHTDTQYF. CDR3 nucleotides: TGTGCCAGCAGTAGGGGCCCCCACACAGATACGCAGTATTTT.

The V call is TRBV6-5, the J call TRBJ2-3; tentative D call: TRBD1 (6 bases). The CDR3 loop spans 15 amino acids. With 2 bases removed from V and 5 bases from J, the gap between germline ends came to 14 bases. From germline, CDR1 is MNHEY and CDR2 SVGAGI. CDR3 DNA: TGTGCCAGCAGTTACGTTCCGACAGGCCAAGATACGCAGTATTTT. Residues: CASSYVPTGQDTQYF.

The chain employs TRBV7-9 and TRBJ1-1; 8 bases agree with TRBD1. Per germline, CDR1 SEHNR and CDR2 FQNEAQ (reference sequence). Trimming took 4 bases from V and 6 from J; bases not matched to a gene: 10. The CDR3 contains 15 residues. CDR3 nucleotide sequence: TGTGCCAGCAGCTCCCGACGGACAGGGTCCCCTGAAGCTTTCTTT. This translates into CASSSRRTGSPEAFF.

The V gene is TRBV15, the J gene TRBJ1-2; TRBD1 aligns across 9 bases. This CDR3 region has 22 residues. V was clipped by 0 bases and J by 3 bases; unmatched bases: 23. Germline V CDR1 and CDR2: LNHNV, YYDKDF (reference sequence). In DNA form, the CDR3 reads TGTGCCACCAGCAGAGATAACCGGTTGGGCGGGACAGGGCAATGGGGGTACTATGGCTACACCTTC. Its translation: CATSRDNRLGGTGQWGYYGYTF.

This chain joins TRBV9 and TRBJ2-1; D unclear. The CDR3 runs 14 residues. V lost 4 bases to trimming and J lost 10 bases, with 18 bases between them. The germline CDR1 and CDR2 sequences are SGDLS and YYNGEE. CDR3 residues: CASSPRPQAWEQFF. CDR3 bases: TGTGCCAGCAGCCCCAGGCCCCAGGCATGGGAGCAGTTCTTC.

The genes are TRBV6-5 and TRBJ1-1; no clear D gene. The CDR3 has 14 residues. The V gene lost 0 bases and the J gene lost 5 bases, with 10 bases spanning the gap. The germline V gene has CDR1 MNHEY and CDR2 SVGAGI. Here the CDR3 DNA reads TGTGCCAGCAGTTACTCCCGGACTCTTACTGAAGCTTTCTTT. It codes for CASSYSRTLTEAFF.

CDR3 nucleotides: TGTGCCAGCAGCTTACAGGTCTCCGGTGGAAACACCATATATTTT. Protein: CASSLQVSGGNTIYF. The chain couples TRBV7-8 to TRBJ1-3; D remains unclear. CDR1 SGHVS and CDR2 FQNEAQ come from the germline V gene. The V and J ends lost 2 bases and 3 bases respectively, with 11 bases between them. The CDR3 length is 15 residues.

The rearrangement links TRBV5-6 to TRBJ1-2; 9 nucleotides match TRBD1. V dropped 4 bases and J dropped 3; count of bases not matched to a gene: 4. The germline CDR1 and CDR2 sequences are SGHDT and YYEEEE. The CDR3 is made up of 14 amino acids. The DNA for the CDR3 is TGTGCCAGCAGCCCCTGGGACAGGGACTATGGCTACACCTTC. The encoded protein is CASSPWDRDYGYTF.

This clone was counted a few times. The chain couples TRBV6-4 to TRBJ2-3; a possible D gene is TRBD1 (6 bases). The CDR3 spans 13 residues. The germline CDR1 and CDR2 sequences are MRHNA and SNTAGT. V shed 10 bases and J shed 3 bases, with 14 bases lying between them. The DNA of the CDR3 is TGTGCCACTACCGACAGGAGGACAGATACGCAGTATTTT. Protein sequence: CATTDRRTDTQYF.

This clone was found once. The chain has TRBV7-9 and TRBJ2-3, with a weak D call TRBD2 (7 bases). CDR3 length: 15 residues. V lost 5 bases and J lost 1, with 13 bases in between. Germline V gene data show CDR1 as SEHNR and CDR2 as FQNEAQ (reference sequence). The CDR3 region has the DNA TGTGCCAGCAGCGATCGGGGGGCTGGCACAGATACGCAGTATTTT. Protein product: CASSDRGAGTDTQYF.